One sample yielded the 19 T cell receptor beta chains listed below, sequenced in a study of beta chain features in type 1 diabetes. As every portion of the isolated RNA was reverse transcribed, the sequencing read expressed TCRB transcripts. Libraries were prepared by immunoSEQ multiplex PCR; TCRdb keeps only in-frame clonotypes and omits some of them. The data contain under 450,000 clones, approximately 15% of them seen just once; the ten biggest clones take up about 0.02%. Sequencing was done on a sample of naive CD4+ T cells from blood. The receptors were gathered from a woman under 30 in good health.

The chain joins TRBV5-1 to TRBJ2-6, with 7 positions matching TRBD2. The CDR3 is 18 residues long. Germline values: CDR1 SGHRS, CDR2 YFSETQ. V lost 4 bases to trimming and J lost 0 bases; unmatched junction nucleotides: 10. The CDR3 region is CASSTSGVPSSGANVLTF. The CDR3, as DNA: TGCGCCAGCAGCACGAGCGGGGTCCCAAGCTCTGGGGCCAACGTCCTGACTTTC.

This clone was observed a few times. V usage is TRBV7-2 and J usage is TRBJ1-5, with a tentative D call TRBD1 (5 bases). Germline-derived CDR1 and CDR2 are SGHTA and FQGNSA. The CDR3 runs 12 residues. Trimming took off 5 bases at V and 5 bases at J, with 7 bases between the two ends. In nucleotides, the CDR3 is TGTGCCAGCAGCCCAGGGTATCAGCCCCAGCATTTT. It is translated as CASSPGYQPQHF.

The genes are TRBV10-3 and TRBJ2-5; 10 positions agree with TRBD1. The germline CDR1 and CDR2 sequences are ENHRY and SYGVKD. This CDR3 has 19 residues. Germline trimming cut 7 bases from V and 3 bases from J; bases unmatched to any gene: 20. Written as DNA, the CDR3 is TGTGCCATCACCCTGACAGGGGGCGCGAGGTGGTGGGGGAAAGAGACCCAGTACTTC. Amino acid sequence: CAITLTGGARWWGKETQYF.

Only a few counts were recorded for this clone. The gene calls are TRBV18 and TRBJ2-7; the match to TRBD1 covers 7 bases. The junction had 6 bases not matched to a gene; V was cut back by 6 bases and J by 1 base. Germline V lookup: CDR1 KGHSH, CDR2 LQKENI. The CDR3 extends over 14 amino acids. CDR3 bases: TGTGCCAGCTCCCCAGGACAGGCATCCTACGAGCAGTACTTC. Translation gives CASSPGQASYEQYF. The variable domain in full, with the rest retrieved from reference TRBV18 and TRBJ2-7, is NAGVMQNPRHLVRRRGQEARLRCSPMKGHSHVYWYRQLPEEGLKFMVYLQKENIIDESGMPKERFSAEFPKEGPSILRIQQVVRGDSAAYFCASSPGQASYEQYFGPGTRLTVT.

V usage is TRBV5-1 and J usage is TRBJ2-1, with 13 bases fitting TRBD2. Germline CDR1 and CDR2: SGHRS and YFSETQ. The CDR3 length is 19 residues. J was trimmed by 1 base and V by 2 bases; bases with no gene match: 9. The chain's CDR3 is CASSFTGTSGTSSYNEQFF. The CDR3, as DNA: TGCGCCAGCAGCTTTACCGGGACTAGCGGGACGTCGTCCTACAATGAGCAGTTCTTC.

V usage is TRBV11-2 and J usage is TRBJ2-1; 9 bases align to TRBD1. Germline loops: CDR1 SGHAT, CDR2 FQNNGV. The V segment lost 1 base and the J segment 8 bases; nucleotides outside the gene matches: 12. There are 17 residues in the CDR3. The CDR3 coding sequence is TGTGCCAGCAGCTTAGTCAAAAGGGACAGGGCGGGCGATGAGCAGTTCTTC. This encodes CASSLVKRDRAGDEQFF.

This sequence joins TRBV29-1 and TRBJ2-1; D might be TRBD2 (5 bases). In germline, CDR1 is SQVTM, CDR2 ANQGSEA. Trimming pared 5 bases from V and 4 bases from J, leaving 12 bases between. The CDR3 has 13 amino acids. CDR3 sequence (DNA): TGCAGCGTTAGAGGGATTCTATACAATGAGCAGTTCTTC. This gives the protein CSVRGILYNEQFF.

The V gene is TRBV15, the J gene TRBJ2-5, with TRBD2 as a possible D gene (6 bases). V lost 1 base and J 5 bases, leaving 20 bases between the germline ends. Looked up from germline, CDR1 is LNHNV and CDR2 is YYDKDF (reference sequence). CDR3 size: 17 residues. The CDR3 bases are TGTGCCACCAGCAGAGCCCCCGTGACTCGAGCGGGTGAGACCCAGTACTTC. Encoded protein: CATSRAPVTRAGETQYF.

In this sample, this clone turned up a few times. The V call is TRBV7-9, the J call TRBJ2-3; D unclear. CDR1 is SEHNR, CDR2 FQNEAQ, per germline (reference sequence). This CDR3 region has 14 residues. V was shortened by 7 bases and J by 0 bases, with 11 bases between the two germline ends. The chain's CDR3 is CASTSLSSTDTQYF. The CDR3 DNA reads as TGTGCCAGCACCTCTCTATCTAGCACAGATACGCAGTATTTT.

This chain joins TRBV5-1 and TRBJ1-1; D possibly corresponds to TRBD1 (5 bases). V dropped 4 bases and J dropped 4 bases, with 8 bases sitting between them. CDR3 length: 12 amino acids. CDR1 and CDR2 (germline): SGHRS, YFSETQ. In nucleotides, the CDR3 is TGCGCCAGCAGCGCCGGGGGCACTGAAGCTTTCTTT. Amino acid sequence: CASSAGGTEAFF.

The genes are TRBV5-1 and TRBJ2-2; TRBD1 matches at 8 bases. The CDR3 is made up of 15 amino acids. The germline V gene has CDR1 SGHRS and CDR2 YFSETQ. V was clipped by 2 bases and J by 5 bases; unmatched bases: 5. The CDR3: CASSLWDRTTGELFF. In nucleotides, the CDR3 is TGCGCCAGCAGCTTATGGGACAGGACTACCGGGGAGCTGTTTTTT.

J is TRBJ2-1 and V is TRBV18; 14 bases are a match to TRBD2. Germline-derived CDR1 and CDR2 are KGHSH and LQKENI. With 3 bases clipped from V and 9 bases from J, the junction kept 1 base outside the gene matches. This CDR3 region has 14 residues. The CDR3 region has the DNA TGTGCCAGCTCACCTGGACTAGCGGGAGGTGAGCAGTTCTTC. This gives the protein CASSPGLAGGEQFF.

This clone was seen only a few times. The V gene is TRBV4-3, the J gene TRBJ2-1; 7 bases are a match to TRBD1. V lost 4 bases, J lost 0 bases, and 9 bases stayed unmatched. CDR1 is LGHNA and CDR2 is YSLEER in the germline V gene. The CDR3 spans 17 residues. This CDR3 reads CASSRKTGLGSYNEQFF. The CDR3 DNA follows: TGCGCCAGCAGCCGAAAGACAGGGTTGGGCTCCTACAATGAGCAGTTCTTC.

The sample holds a few counts of this clone. The J gene is TRBJ2-7, the V gene TRBV6-6; D possibly corresponds to TRBD2 (6 bases). Looked up from germline, CDR1 is MNHNY and CDR2 is SVGAGI (reference sequence). V lost 0 bases to trimming and J lost 0 bases, with 12 bases between them. The CDR3 length is 16 residues. The DNA for the CDR3 is TGTGCCAGCAGTTACTCGCTTTCCGGGAGCTCCTACGAGCAGTACTTC. Residues: CASSYSLSGSSYEQYF.

This clone was picked up a small number of times. V is TRBV11-2 and J is TRBJ1-2, with 9 bases lining up with TRBD1. The ends lost 5 bases at V and 7 bases at J; junction bases unmatched: 14. The CDR3 spans 16 residues. CDR1 and CDR2 (germline): SGHAT, FQNNGV. The CDR3 nucleotides are TGTGCCAGCAGCCCAGGGGGGGGACAGGGCTTCTTTGGCTACACCTTC. Its translation: CASSPGGGQGFFGYTF. Filled out from reference TRBV11-2 and TRBJ1-2, the complete variable domain reads EAGVAQSPRYKIIEKRQSVAFWCNPISGHATLYWYQQILGQGPKLLIQFQNNGVVDDSQLPKDRFSAERLKGVDSTLKIQPAKLEDSAVYLCASSPGGGQGFFGYTFGSGTRLTVV.

V usage is TRBV5-8 and J usage is TRBJ1-2, with 7 bases lining up with TRBD1. CDR1 and CDR2 from the germline V gene are SGHTS and YDEGEE. V was pared by 7 bases and J by 4 bases, with 10 bases of the junction left unmatched. The CDR3 totals 14 residues. The CDR3 region is CASGPGTDVYGYTF. Written as DNA, the CDR3 is TGTGCCAGCGGCCCCGGGACAGACGTCTATGGCTACACCTTC.

This chain connects TRBV30 to TRBJ2-2; 7 positions agree with TRBD1. The V segment lost 0 bases and the J segment 1 base; nucleotides outside the gene matches: 2. Germline CDR1 GTSNPN, CDR2 SVGIG (reference sequence). The CDR3 is made up of 15 amino acids. For the CDR3, the DNA is TGTGCCTGGAGTGTACAGGGGCAGAACACCGGGGAGCTGTTTTTT. Translation gives CAWSVQGQNTGELFF.

This clone showed up just a few times. This rearrangement joins TRBV7-2 to TRBJ1-1, with D perhaps TRBD1 (6 bases). CDR1 SGHTA and CDR2 FQGNSA come from the germline V gene. This CDR3 is 15 amino acids long. The V gene lost 3 bases and the J gene lost 0 bases, with 11 bases spanning the gap. The DNA for the CDR3 is TGTGCCAGCAGCTTCGGAAGGGGGATGAACACTGAAGCTTTCTTT. It specifies CASSFGRGMNTEAFF.

The chain is built from TRBV28 and TRBJ1-4; no definite D call. V lost 5 bases and J lost 6, with 10 bases in between. Germline-derived CDR1 and CDR2 are MDHEN and SYDVKM. This CDR3 has 13 residues. The CDR3 loop reads CASSPPGYEKLFF. The CDR3 bases are TGTGCCAGCAGTCCCCCGGGGTATGAAAAACTGTTTTTT. The full variable domain, its missing parts supplied by reference TRBV28 and TRBJ1-4, is DVKVTQSSRYLVKRTGEKVFLECVQDMDHENMFWYRQDPGLGLRLIYFSYDVKMKEKGDIPEGYSVSREKKERFSLILESASTNQTSMYLCASSPPGYEKLFFGSGTQLSVL.